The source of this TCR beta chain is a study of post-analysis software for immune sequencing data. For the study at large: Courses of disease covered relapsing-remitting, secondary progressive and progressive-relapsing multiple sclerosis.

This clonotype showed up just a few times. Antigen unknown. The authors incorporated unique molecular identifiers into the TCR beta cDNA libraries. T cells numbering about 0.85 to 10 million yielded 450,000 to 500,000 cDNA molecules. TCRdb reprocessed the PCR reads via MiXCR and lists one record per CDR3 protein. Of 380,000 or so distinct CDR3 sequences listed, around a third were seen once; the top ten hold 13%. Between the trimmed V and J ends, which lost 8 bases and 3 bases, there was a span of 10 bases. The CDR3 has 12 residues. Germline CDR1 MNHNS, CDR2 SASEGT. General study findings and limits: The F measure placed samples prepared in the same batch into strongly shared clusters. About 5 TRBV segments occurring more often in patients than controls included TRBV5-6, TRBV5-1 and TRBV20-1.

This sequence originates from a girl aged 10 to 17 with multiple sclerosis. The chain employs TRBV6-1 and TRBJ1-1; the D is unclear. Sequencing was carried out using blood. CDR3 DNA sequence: TGTGCCAGCCAGAGGACGTACACTGAAGCTTTCTTT. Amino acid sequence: CASQRTYTEAFF.